This T cell receptor (beta chain) was found in a study of T cells in tuberculosis (dated by TCRdb to 2017 to 2018). Study-level background: In the study, CD1B tetramers and high-throughput TCR immunosequencing were combined to characterize T cells specific for the mycobacterial lipid antigen glucose monomycolate (GMM). A South African clinical cohort compared IGRA-negative adolescents, IGRA-positive adolescents with latent tuberculosis and adults with active tuberculosis, approximately ten per group.

V is clipped by 4 bases and J by 5 bases, and the sequence between their germline boundaries is 17 bases long. Taken from cysteine to phenylalanine, the CDR3 has 15 residues. The entry retains the CDR3 DNA only, 45 bases that are in frame from base 1. Sequences MDHEN (CDR1) and SYDVKM (CDR2) are obtained from the germline V gene. At study entry, adolescents were screened for latent tuberculosis infection by tuberculin skin test and QuantiFERON-TB GOLD In-Tube IGRA. Immunosequencing of unsorted cryopreserved PBMC covered, on average, about 91,000 T cells per clinical donor. Eleven high schools in the Worcester region of the Western Cape, South Africa, served as enrollment sites for adolescents aged 12 to 18 years. Approximately ten M. tuberculosis-infected adolescents and roughly 10 uninfected adolescents were selected, with the two groups matched for age and sex. For the adolescents, PBMC were isolated by density centrifugation from freshly drawn heparinized blood and then cryopreserved.

General conclusions and limits of the study: Clinical samples were chosen by availability of cryopreserved specimens, and active tuberculosis cases were adults while controls were adolescents. Active tuberculosis TCR-alpha repertoires showed smaller mean NN-distances to GMM-specific TCRs than IGRA-negative controls, suggesting clonal expansion of these TCRs. With the diverse GMM-specific repertoire as input, a classifier achieved roughly 90% accuracy (AUROC around 0.9), whereas GEM motif frequencies as input gave under 75% accuracy. Smaller NN-distances were partly driven by shorter CDR3-alpha lengths in active tuberculosis patients, and statistical significance was not reached for the TCR-beta difference.

The immunoSEQ multiplex PCR assay was used to generate TCR libraries, with TCR-beta and/or TCR-alpha/delta assays applied to each sample. The amplified TCR libraries were sequenced on the Illumina high-throughput platform. In the paper's pipeline: Clustering and dimensionality reduction relied on pairwise TCRdist distances among GMM-specific receptors from T cells that were either sorted ex vivo or expanded in vitro. The score assigned to each clinical repertoire was mean NN-distance, meaning the average TCRdist to the nearest 10% of tetramer-positive reference sequences. GEM TCR motif frequency was calculated as the fraction of unique TCRs that matched known GEM sequences in V/J usage and CDR3 length. Active tuberculosis was classified by linear discriminant analysis with leave-one-out cross-validation, implemented in scikit-learn. Sourced from immuneACCESS, this table was stored by TCRdb with only in-frame sequences that have V and J called. A share of the clones is absent; for the studies checked, an unresolved V gene accounts for under half, and the remainder has no known explanation. V and J calls and clone size follow that table, whereas D and trimming were derived from the DNA. The sample yields about 43,000 clones; around 94% were counted once. The leading ten clones occupy around 1.9% of the sample.

This clone was observed a few times. Its cognate antigen has yet to be identified. No base quality information exists; no much larger clone differs at one position. Rearrangement joined TRBV28 to TRBJ1-1, with the D segment identity uncertain. Sequenced input: PBMCs. The sequence was obtained from a donor aged 10-29 years with latent tuberculosis or without tuberculosis infection. Some clones in this sample may be carry-over from other donors' samples. CDR3 reads: CASSSARAGGTEAFF. The sequenced DNA is TGTGCCAGCAGTTCGGCGAGGGCCGGTGGTACTGAAGCTTTCTTT.